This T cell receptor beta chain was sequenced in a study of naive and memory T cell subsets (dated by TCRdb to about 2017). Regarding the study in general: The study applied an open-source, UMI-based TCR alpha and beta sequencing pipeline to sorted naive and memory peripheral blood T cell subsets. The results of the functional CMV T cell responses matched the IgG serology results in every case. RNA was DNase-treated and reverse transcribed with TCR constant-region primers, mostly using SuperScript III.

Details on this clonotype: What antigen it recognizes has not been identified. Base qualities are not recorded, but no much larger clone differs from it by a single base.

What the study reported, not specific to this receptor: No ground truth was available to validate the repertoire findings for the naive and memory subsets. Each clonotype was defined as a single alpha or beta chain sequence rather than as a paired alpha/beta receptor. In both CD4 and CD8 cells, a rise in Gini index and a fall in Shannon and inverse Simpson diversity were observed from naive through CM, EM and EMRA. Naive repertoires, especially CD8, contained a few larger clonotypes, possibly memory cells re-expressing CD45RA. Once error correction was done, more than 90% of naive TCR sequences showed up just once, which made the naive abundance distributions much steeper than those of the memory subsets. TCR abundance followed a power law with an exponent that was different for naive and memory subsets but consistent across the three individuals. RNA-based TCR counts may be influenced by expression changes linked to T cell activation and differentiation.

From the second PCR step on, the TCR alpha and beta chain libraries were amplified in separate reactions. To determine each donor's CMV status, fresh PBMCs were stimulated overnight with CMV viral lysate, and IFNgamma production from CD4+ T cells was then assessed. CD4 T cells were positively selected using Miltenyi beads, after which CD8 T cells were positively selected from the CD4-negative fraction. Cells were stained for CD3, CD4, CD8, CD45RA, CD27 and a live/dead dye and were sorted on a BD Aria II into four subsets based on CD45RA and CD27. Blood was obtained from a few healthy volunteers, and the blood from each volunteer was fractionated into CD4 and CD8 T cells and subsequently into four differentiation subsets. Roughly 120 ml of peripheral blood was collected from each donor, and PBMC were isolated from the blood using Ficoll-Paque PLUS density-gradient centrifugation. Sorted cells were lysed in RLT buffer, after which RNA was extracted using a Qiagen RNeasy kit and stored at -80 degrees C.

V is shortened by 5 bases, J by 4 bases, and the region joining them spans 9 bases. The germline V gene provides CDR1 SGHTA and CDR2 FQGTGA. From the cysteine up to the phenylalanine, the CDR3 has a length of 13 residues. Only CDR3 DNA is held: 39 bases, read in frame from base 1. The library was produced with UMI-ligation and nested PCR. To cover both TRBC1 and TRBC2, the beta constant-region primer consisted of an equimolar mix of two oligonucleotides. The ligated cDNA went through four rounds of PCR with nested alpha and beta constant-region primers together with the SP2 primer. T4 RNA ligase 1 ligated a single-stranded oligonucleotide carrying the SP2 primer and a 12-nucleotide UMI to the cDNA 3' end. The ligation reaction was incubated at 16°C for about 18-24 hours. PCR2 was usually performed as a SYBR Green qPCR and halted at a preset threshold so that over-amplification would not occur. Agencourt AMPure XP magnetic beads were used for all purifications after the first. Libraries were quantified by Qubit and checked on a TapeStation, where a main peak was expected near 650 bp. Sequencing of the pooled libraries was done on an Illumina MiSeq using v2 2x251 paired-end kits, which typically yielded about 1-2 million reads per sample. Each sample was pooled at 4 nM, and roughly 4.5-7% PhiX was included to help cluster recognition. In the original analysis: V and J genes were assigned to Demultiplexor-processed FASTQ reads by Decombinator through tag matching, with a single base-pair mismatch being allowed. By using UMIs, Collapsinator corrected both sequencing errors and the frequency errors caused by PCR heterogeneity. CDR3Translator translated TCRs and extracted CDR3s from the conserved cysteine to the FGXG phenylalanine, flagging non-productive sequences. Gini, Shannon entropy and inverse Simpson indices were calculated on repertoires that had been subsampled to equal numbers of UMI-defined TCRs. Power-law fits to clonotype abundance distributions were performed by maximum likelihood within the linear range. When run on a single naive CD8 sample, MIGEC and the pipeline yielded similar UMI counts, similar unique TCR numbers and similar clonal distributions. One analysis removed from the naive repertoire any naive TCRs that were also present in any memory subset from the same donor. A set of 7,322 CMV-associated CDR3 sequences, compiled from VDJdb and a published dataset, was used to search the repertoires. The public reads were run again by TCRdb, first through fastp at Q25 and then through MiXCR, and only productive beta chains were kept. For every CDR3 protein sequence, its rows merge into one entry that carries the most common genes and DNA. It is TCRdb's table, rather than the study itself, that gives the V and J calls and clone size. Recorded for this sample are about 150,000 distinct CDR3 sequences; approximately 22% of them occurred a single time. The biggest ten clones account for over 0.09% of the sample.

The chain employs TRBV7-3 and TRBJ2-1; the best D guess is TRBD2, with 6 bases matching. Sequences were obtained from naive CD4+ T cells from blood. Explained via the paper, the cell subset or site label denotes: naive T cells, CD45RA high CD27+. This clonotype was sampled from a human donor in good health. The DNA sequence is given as TGTGCCAGCAGCGGGGCGGGGTACAATGAGCAGTTCTTC. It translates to CASSGAGYNEQFF.